The 27 T cell receptor beta chains presented below share a single source sample, sequenced in a study of blood T cell repertoires in COVID-19. TCRdb's table, derived via immunoSEQ multiplex PCR, lists solely in-frame clones and lacks some. Among 200,000 to 250,000 clones listed, roughly nine tenths were seen once. Sequencing was done on a sample of PBMCs or T cells enriched from blood (not recorded which). These receptor sequences come from a woman between 18 and 29 years old in a cohort exposed to, infected with or recovered from COVID-19 (not recorded which).

The rearrangement uses TRBV5-8 and TRBJ1-2; 8 positions agree with TRBD1. The CDR3 spans 14 residues. J gave up 4 bases and V 4 bases, and 6 bases lay outside the gene matches. Germline loops: CDR1 SGHTS, CDR2 YDEGEE. This CDR3 reads CASSSRQGPYGYTF. The CDR3, as DNA: TGTGCCAGCAGCAGTCGACAGGGGCCCTATGGCTACACCTTC.

The chain combines TRBV7-8 with TRBJ1-4; 8 bases line up with TRBD1. Germline CDR1 and CDR2: SGHVS and FQNEAQ. The CDR3 is 16 residues long. J gave up 4 bases and V 1 base, and 5 bases lay outside the gene matches. The chain's CDR3 is CASSLGQGPRNEKLFF. DNA for the CDR3: TGTGCCAGCAGCTTAGGACAGGGGCCCCGTAATGAAAAACTGTTTTTT.

This clone was recorded once. The rearrangement links TRBV10-3 to TRBJ1-5, with 9 bases that match TRBD1. Per germline, CDR1 ENHRY and CDR2 SYGVKD. CDR3 length equals 12 residues. V lost 11 bases to trimming and J lost 4 bases; unmatched junction nucleotides: 3. The CDR3 coding sequence is TGTGCCGTCGGACAGGGGAATCAGCCCCAGCATTTT. Translating gives CAVGQGNQPQHF.

The chain couples TRBV9 to TRBJ1-2, with 7 bases identical to TRBD1. V gave up 0 bases and J gave up 7 bases; unmatched junction bases: 3. The CDR3 is 13 residues long. Germline V gene data show CDR1 as SGDLS and CDR2 as YYNGEE. The CDR3 DNA reads as TGTGCCAGCAGCGTAGACAGGGGCGGTGGCTACACCTTC. Protein: CASSVDRGGGYTF.

The chain links TRBV19 to TRBJ2-1, with TRBD2 matching over 9 bases. This CDR3 is built from 15 residues. Germline CDR1 reads LNHDA; CDR2 reads SQIVND (reference sequence). J gave up 12 bases and V 6 bases, and 15 bases lay outside the gene matches. In DNA, the CDR3 is TGTGCCAGTAGCATTGGAGCGGGAGGTGGGGCTCGGCAGTTCTTC. Amino acids: CASSIGAGGGARQFF.

This clone was found once. The rearrangement uses TRBV2 and TRBJ1-5; the match to TRBD1 covers 11 bases. CDR3 length: 16 residues. V was pared by 6 bases and J by 6 bases, with 10 bases of the junction left unmatched. Germline V gives CDR1 SNHLY, CDR2 FYNNEI. The CDR3: CASSETRTGGFQPQHF. Here the CDR3 DNA reads TGTGCCAGCAGCGAAACTAGGACAGGGGGCTTTCAGCCCCAGCATTTT. The full variable domain, its missing parts supplied by reference TRBV2 and TRBJ1-5, is EPEVTQTPSHQVTQMGQEVILRCVPISNHLYFYWYRQILGQKVEFLVSFYNNEISEKSEIFDDQFSVERPDGSNFTLKIRSTKLEDSAMYFCASSETRTGGFQPQHFGDGTRLSIL.

The V and J genes are TRBV6-5 and TRBJ2-7; TRBD1 matches 8 bases. Germline V gene lookup returns CDR1 MNHEY and CDR2 SVGAGI. V shed 6 bases, J shed 0 bases, and the junction held 4 bases outside the gene matches. The CDR3 is made up of 14 amino acids. The CDR3 sequence: CASRSDRDSYEQYF. The CDR3, as DNA: TGTGCCAGCAGGTCGGACAGGGACTCCTACGAGCAGTACTTC.

The V gene is TRBV15, the J gene TRBJ1-1; a weak D match, TRBD1 (5 bases). With 0 bases removed from V and 1 base from J, the gap between germline ends came to 9 bases. CDR3 length: 15 amino acids. Germline CDR1 and CDR2: LNHNV and YYDKDF (reference sequence). The CDR3 here is CATSRDQQANTEAFF. CDR3 sequence (DNA): TGTGCCACCAGCAGAGATCAACAGGCGAACACTGAAGCTTTCTTT.

The rearrangement links TRBV28 to TRBJ2-7, with 7 bases that match TRBD1. Germline CDR1 reads MDHEN; CDR2 reads SYDVKM. V shed 5 bases, J shed 1 base, and the junction held 8 bases outside the gene matches. The CDR3 runs 15 residues. Here the CDR3 reads CASSRRDSLSYEQYF. The CDR3 DNA follows: TGTGCCAGCAGTCGCCGGGACAGTCTTTCCTACGAGCAGTACTTC.

J is TRBJ2-2 and V is TRBV3-1 (or the pseudogene TRBV3-2), with TRBD2 matching 11 bases. Trimming cost V 4 bases and J 3 bases; bases outside gene matches: 4. Germline loops: CDR1 LGHDT, CDR2 YNNKEL (reference sequence). This CDR3 region has 16 residues. The DNA of the CDR3 is TGTGCCAGCAGCCGAGGACTAGCGGGCGACACCGGGGAGCTGTTTTTT. The encoded protein is CASSRGLAGDTGELFF.

This chain connects TRBV2 to TRBJ2-1; TRBD2 aligns across 9 bases. The CDR3 is 16 amino acids. The trim removed 3 bases at V and 1 base at J, leaving 4 bases unmatched. Germline V lookup: CDR1 SNHLY, CDR2 FYNNEI. In DNA form, the CDR3 reads TGTGCCAGCAGTGATGGAGCGGGAGGTTCCTACAATGAGCAGTTCTTC. Protein sequence: CASSDGAGGSYNEQFF. Drawing the rest from reference TRBV2 and TRBJ2-1, the complete variable domain is EPEVTQTPSHQVTQMGQEVILRCVPISNHLYFYWYRQILGQKVEFLVSFYNNEISEKSEIFDDQFSVERPDGSNFTLKIRSTKLEDSAMYFCASSDGAGGSYNEQFFGPGTRLTVL.

The chain joins TRBV3-1 (or the pseudogene TRBV3-2) to TRBJ2-7; a weak D match, TRBD1 (5 bases). V was trimmed by 0 bases and J by 5 bases, leaving 11 bases between them. CDR1 LGHDT and CDR2 YNNKEL come from the germline V gene (reference sequence). The CDR3 spans 14 residues. The CDR3 DNA reads TGTGCCAGCAGCCAAGATCGACAGTTCAACGAGCAGTACTTC. Amino acids: CASSQDRQFNEQYF.

The chain recombines TRBV7-3 with TRBJ1-6, with D perhaps TRBD1 (5 bases). The CDR3 loop spans 15 amino acids. CDR1 and CDR2 from the germline V gene are SGHTA and FQGTGA. V was trimmed by 5 bases and J by 9 bases, leaving 17 bases between them. DNA for the CDR3: TGTGCCAGCAGCAAGGACGGAGGGACGGGTTCACCCCTCCACTTT. As protein: CASSKDGGTGSPLHF.

The chain employs TRBV9 and TRBJ2-3; 12 bases line up with TRBD2. Trimming removed 0 bases from V and 5 bases from J; junction bases left unmatched: 7. This CDR3 spans 17 amino acids. Germline V gene lookup returns CDR1 SGDLS and CDR2 YYNGEE. As DNA, the CDR3 is TGTGCCAGCAGCGTAGGCCTAGCGGGAGGGCCAGAAGATACGCAGTATTTT. It specifies CASSVGLAGGPEDTQYF.

The rearrangement joins TRBV7-2 to TRBJ1-6, with 7 bases lining up with TRBD1. Losses at the gene ends were 1 base for V and 9 bases for J; bases not matched to a gene: 6. The CDR3 spans 15 residues. CDR1 is SGHTA and CDR2 is FQGNSA in the germline V gene. The CDR3 sequence is CASSLVGTASSPLHF. CDR3 coding DNA: TGTGCCAGCAGCTTAGTAGGGACAGCCAGTTCACCCCTCCACTTT.

This clone was observed a few times. This chain links TRBV6-5 with TRBJ1-5, with 8 bases lining up with TRBD1. With 8 bases clipped from V and 1 base from J, the junction kept 7 bases outside the gene matches. The CDR3 is 15 residues long. From germline, CDR1 is MNHEY and CDR2 SVGAGI. Here the CDR3 reads CASGKRTGSNQPQHF. In nucleotides, the CDR3 is TGTGCCAGCGGGAAACGGACAGGGAGCAATCAGCCCCAGCATTTT.

This clone appeared once. The junction and the germline gene differ at one end; a read error may be behind it. The chain employs TRBV24-1 and TRBJ1-5; no clear D gene. Germline CDR1 and CDR2: KGHDR and SFDVKD. The CDR3 covers 11 residues. CDR3 residues: CATSDLPPYYF. The CDR3 bases are TGTGCCACCAGTGATTTGCCACCCTACTATTTT.

CDR3: CATSDRQAFGNQPQHF. The DNA for the CDR3 is TGTGCCACCAGTGATAGGCAGGCCTTCGGCAATCAGCCCCAGCATTTT. The rearrangement joins TRBV24-1 to TRBJ1-5; D call uncertain. CDR3 length: 16 residues. The V gene lost 3 bases and the J gene lost 2 bases, with 13 bases spanning the gap. Germline loops: CDR1 KGHDR, CDR2 SFDVKD.

The V call is TRBV5-4, the J call TRBJ2-1; D is possibly TRBD2 (5 bases). This CDR3 is 15 amino acids long. V lost 1 base, J lost 6 bases, and 14 bases lay in between. Germline values: CDR1 SGHNT, CDR2 YYREEE (reference sequence). CDR3 sequence: CASSLIAGGSNEQFF. DNA for the CDR3: TGTGCCAGCAGCTTGATCGCGGGTGGATCCAATGAGCAGTTCTTC.

The V and J genes are TRBV25-1 and TRBJ1-1; D perhaps matches TRBD1 (5 bases). Germline CDR1 MGHDK, CDR2 SYGVNS. The CDR3 runs to 11 residues. V shed 6 bases and J shed 6 bases, with 8 bases lying between them. The CDR3 spells CASRAGPEAFF. The CDR3 DNA reads as TGTGCCAGCAGAGCGGGACCTGAAGCTTTCTTT.

The chain joins TRBV7-9 to TRBJ2-1; 8 nucleotides agree with TRBD2. Germline loops: CDR1 SEHNR, CDR2 FQNEAQ (reference sequence). This CDR3 is 19 amino acids long. V lost 5 bases and J lost 4; bases outside the gene matches: 19. CDR3 loop: CASSSPRQRGPAPYNEQFF. The CDR3 DNA reads as TGTGCCAGCAGCAGTCCCCGCCAGCGGGGGCCGGCCCCTTACAATGAGCAGTTCTTC.

The chain couples TRBV29-1 to TRBJ2-7; D uncertain. CDR3 length: 11 amino acids. From germline, CDR1 is SQVTM and CDR2 ANQGSEA. V was pared by 4 bases and J by 3 bases, with 7 bases between. The CDR3 DNA follows: TGCAGCGTTGCAAACTTCTACGAGCAGTACTTC. As protein: CSVANFYEQYF.

The chain employs TRBV20-1 and TRBJ1-4; D is uncertain. This CDR3 region has 10 residues. Per the germline V gene, CDR1 is DFQATT and CDR2 is SNEGSKA (reference sequence). V shed 6 bases and J shed 15 bases, with 14 bases lying between them. CDR3 amino acids: CSAPAGGLFF. The DNA of the CDR3 is TGCAGTGCCCCAGCGGGAGGTTTGTTTTTT.

This chain connects TRBV12-3 or TRBV12-4 to TRBJ2-5; TRBD2 matches 8 bases. J was trimmed by 3 bases and V by 6 bases; bases with no gene match: 0. The CDR3 runs to 12 residues. The CDR3 protein is CASRAGEETQYF. The CDR3 DNA reads as TGTGCCAGCAGAGCGGGAGAAGAGACCCAGTACTTC.

The J gene is TRBJ2-3, the V gene TRBV18; TRBD2 aligns across 12 bases. V lost 0 bases, J lost 3 bases, and 4 bases stayed unmatched. Germline V lookup: CDR1 KGHSH, CDR2 LQKENI. This CDR3 contains 17 residues. CDR3 sequence reads: CASSPPALAGGTDTQYF. The DNA of the CDR3 is TGTGCCAGCTCACCACCAGCCCTAGCGGGAGGGACAGATACGCAGTATTTT.

The genes are TRBV7-3 and TRBJ1-5; TRBD1 matches 7 bases. This CDR3 region has 13 residues. Germline V CDR1 and CDR2: SGHTA, FQGTGA. V was pared by 2 bases and J by 15 bases, with 10 bases of the junction left unmatched. Here the CDR3 reads CASSLSGQAAWHF. As DNA, the CDR3 is TGTGCCAGCAGCTTATCTGGACAGGCCGCGTGGCATTTT.

This chain links TRBV7-8 with TRBJ1-6; 9 bases align to TRBD1. The V and J ends lost 3 bases and 3 bases, in that order; junction bases with no gene match: 3. The CDR3 is 16 residues long. Germline V lookup: CDR1 SGHVS, CDR2 FQNEAQ. CDR3 DNA sequence: TGTGCCAGCAGCTTTGGACAGGGGTTCTATAATTCACCCCTCCACTTT. Protein: CASSFGQGFYNSPLHF.